The sequence of this T cell receptor (beta chain) was determined in a study of cytomegalovirus exposure and HLA in healthy donors. Background on the study: The 110 or so validation repertoires used a platform that matched the one used for the approximately 690 first-cohort repertoires, as a later analysis reported. Findings and caveats of the study: Clusters of TCRs from the first cohort tended to co-occur in the 95 to 150 validation repertoires (as a later analysis found).

Comments on this clone: The antigen remains unidentified.

Per germline, CDR1 SGDLS and CDR2 YYNGEE. V trimming: 1 base; J trimming: 5 bases; junction bases outside the gene matches: 5. The CDR3 totals 17 residues. Method: immunoSEQ multiplex PCR; TCRdb's copy keeps in-frame clones and lacks some. Of 220,000 or so clones listed, roughly 88% were seen once; the top ten hold 11% to 15%. This TCR came from a woman between 25 and 40 years old in good health and CMV-seropositive. The genes are TRBV9 and TRBJ2-5; 16 positions match TRBD2. The sequencing input was PBMCs. The CDR3 coding sequence is TGTGCCAGCAGCGTATCCGGGACTAGCGGGAGGGCCGAGACCCAGTACTTC. Its translation is CASSVSGTSGRAETQYF. The full variable domain, its missing parts supplied by reference TRBV9 and TRBJ2-5, is DSGVTQTPKHLITATGQRVTLRCSPRSGDLSVYWYQQSLDQGLQFLIQYYNGEERAKGNILERFSAQQFPDLHSELNLSSLELGDSALYFCASSVSGTSGRAETQYFGPGTRLLVL.